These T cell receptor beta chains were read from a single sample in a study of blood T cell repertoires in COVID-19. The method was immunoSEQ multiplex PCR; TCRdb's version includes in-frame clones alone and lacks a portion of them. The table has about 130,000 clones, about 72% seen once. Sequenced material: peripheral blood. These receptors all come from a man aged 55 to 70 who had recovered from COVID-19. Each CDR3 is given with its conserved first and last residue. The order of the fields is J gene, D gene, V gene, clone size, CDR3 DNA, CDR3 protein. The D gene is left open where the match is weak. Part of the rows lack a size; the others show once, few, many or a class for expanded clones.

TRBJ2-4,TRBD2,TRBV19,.,TGTGCCAGTAGTCTTTTTTCCGGTCGGGAGGGCCTGAGGGCCAAAAACATTCAGTACTTC,CASSLFSGREGLRAKNIQYF
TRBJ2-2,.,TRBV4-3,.,TGCGCCAGCAGTCGATTTCAGCGGACCCCCGGGGAGCTGTTTTTT,CASSRFQRTPGELFF
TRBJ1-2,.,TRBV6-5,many,TGTGCCAGCAGTTACTCGCTCCTGAGGTACTATGGCTACACCTTC,CASSYSLLRYYGYTF
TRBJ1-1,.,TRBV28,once,TGTGCCAGCAGTTTACCCGGCAGGGTCCCGCGGGGCATCCTGAACACTGAAGCTTTCTTT,CASSLPGRVPRGILNTEAFF
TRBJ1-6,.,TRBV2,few,TGTGCCAGCCTGGGAAGGGGGTCTCTCTATAATTCACCCCTCCACTTT,CASLGRGSLYNSPLHF
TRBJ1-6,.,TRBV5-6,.,TGTGCCAGCAGCCCCGACACGGAAAGCTCACCCCTCCACTTT,CASSPDTESSPLHF
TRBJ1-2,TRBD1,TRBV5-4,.,TGTGCCAGCAGCTTGGAGGGACAGGTCTATGGCTACACCTTC,CASSLEGQVYGYTF
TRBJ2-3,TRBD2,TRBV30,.,TGTGCCTGGAGTAAACCGGGACTAGTAAAGTATTTT,CAWSKPGLVKYF
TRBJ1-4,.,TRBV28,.,TGTGCCAGCAGTTCCTACCCGACAGGAACGGGGGAAAAACTGTTTTTT,CASSSYPTGTGEKLFF
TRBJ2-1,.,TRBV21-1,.,TGTGCCAGCAGCAAAGTCCTCCTCCGGGACAGGGGGCTTGAGCAGTTCTTC,CASSKVLLRDRGLEQFF
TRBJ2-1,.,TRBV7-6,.,TGTGCCAGCAGCCAAATCAACAGGGGAGGCGATGAGCAGTTCTTC,CASSQINRGGDEQFF
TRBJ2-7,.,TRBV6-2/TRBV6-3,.,TGTGCCAGCAGTTACTCAAACAGGTACGAGCAGTACTTC,CASSYSNRYEQYF
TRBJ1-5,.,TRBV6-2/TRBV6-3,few,TGTGCCAGCAGTTACAGGGGCGCCCGATGGCCCCAGCATTTT,CASSYRGARWPQHF
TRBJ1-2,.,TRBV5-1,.,TGCGCCAGCAGCCCAAGCTCAACGGACTATGGCTACACCTTC,CASSPSSTDYGYTF
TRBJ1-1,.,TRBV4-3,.,TGCGCCAGCAGCCAGACACAGAACACTGAAGCTTTCTTT,CASSQTQNTEAFF
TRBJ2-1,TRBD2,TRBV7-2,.,TGTGCCAGCAGCTTGAGGCCCATAGCGGGGGTGCGGGGAGACAATGAGCAGTTCTTC,CASSLRPIAGVRGDNEQFF
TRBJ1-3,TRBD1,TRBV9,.,TGTGCCAGCAGCGTAGAGGGACAGCGCATATATTTT,CASSVEGQRIYF
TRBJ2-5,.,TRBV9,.,TGTGCCAGCAGCGTATCACTAGCAAGCCCGGAGACCCAGTACTTC,CASSVSLASPETQYF
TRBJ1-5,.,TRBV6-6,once,TGTGCCAGCAGCGGTGGAACAGGGAATCAGCCCCAGCATTTT,CASSGGTGNQPQHF
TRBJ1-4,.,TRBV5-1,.,TGCGCCAGCAGTTATCGACAGGAGAATAATGAAAAACTGTTTTTT,CASSYRQENNEKLFF
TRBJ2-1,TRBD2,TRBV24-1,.,TGTGCCACCAGTGATCCCGGGACTAGCGGGAATGAGCAGTTCTTC,CATSDPGTSGNEQFF
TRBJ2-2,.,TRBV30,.,TGTGCCTGGTTTACAGGAAACACCGGGGAGCTGTTTTTT,CAWFTGNTGELFF
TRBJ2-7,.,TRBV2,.,TGTGCCAGCTGTAGGCAGGGAAACACCTACGAGCAGTACTTC,CASCRQGNTYEQYF
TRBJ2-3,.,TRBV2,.,TGTGCCAGCATAAGGAGGGCGAACACAGATACGCAGTATTTT,CASIRRANTDTQYF
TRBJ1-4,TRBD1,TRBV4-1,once,TGCGCCAGCAGCCCCCAGTGGGACAGGGTAGTTGAAAAACTGTTTTTT,CASSPQWDRVVEKLFF
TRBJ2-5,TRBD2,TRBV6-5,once,TGTGCCAGCAGTTGGACTAGCGGGGGCGGGGAGACCCAGTACTTC,CASSWTSGGGETQYF
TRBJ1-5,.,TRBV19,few,TGTGCCAGTAGGTACGTCCCCACTGGGGGGGGCAATCAGCCCCAGCATTTT,CASRYVPTGGGNQPQHF
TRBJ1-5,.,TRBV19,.,TGTGCCAGTAGTATGCTCTACAGGGCAACCAATCAGCCCCAGCATTTT,CASSMLYRATNQPQHF
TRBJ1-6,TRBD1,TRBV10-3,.,TGTGCCATCAGTGAGGGGACAGGGGGTTCACCCCTCCACTTT,CAISEGTGGSPLHF
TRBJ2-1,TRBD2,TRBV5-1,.,TGCGCCAGCAGCTTGGAGGGACTAGACTACAATGAGCAGTTCTTC,CASSLEGLDYNEQFF
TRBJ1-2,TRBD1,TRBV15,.,TGTGCCACCAGCCCACACCCTCAGGGGGTAACGAACTATGGCTACACCTTC,CATSPHPQGVTNYGYTF
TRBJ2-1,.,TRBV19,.,TGTGCCAGTAGTATAGATTCCTCTAGCGTCAGCTCCTACAATGAGCAGTTCTTC,CASSIDSSSVSSYNEQFF
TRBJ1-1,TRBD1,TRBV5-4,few,TGTGCCAGCAGCTTGACAGGGGCGGTCGCTGAAGCTTTCTTT,CASSLTGAVAEAFF
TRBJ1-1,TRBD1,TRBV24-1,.,TGTGCCACCAGTGATTCACTAACAGGGGACACTGAAGCTTTCTTT,CATSDSLTGDTEAFF
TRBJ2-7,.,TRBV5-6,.,TGTGCCAGCAGCTCTACAGGGTACGAGCAGTACTTC,CASSSTGYEQYF
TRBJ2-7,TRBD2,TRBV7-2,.,TGTGCCAGCACCCCACGGCCAGGGACTAGCGGGAGGTACGAGCAGTACTTC,CASTPRPGTSGRYEQYF
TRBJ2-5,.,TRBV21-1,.,TGTGCCAGCAGGCTGCGATACACCGGGACTAGCGGGAGGGGTTTAAAAGAGACCCAGTACTTC,CASRLRYTGTSGRGLKETQYF
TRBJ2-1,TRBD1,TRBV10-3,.,TGTGCCATCAGTGCCAACCCTCCCGGACAGGGTGAGGACAATGAGCAGTTCTTC,CAISANPPGQGEDNEQFF
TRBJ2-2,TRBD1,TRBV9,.,TGTGCCAGCAGCGTCCGGGACAGGGGATCCGGGGAGCTGTTTTTT,CASSVRDRGSGELFF
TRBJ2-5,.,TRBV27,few,TGTGCCAGCAGTTTCGCCCTAAGTTGGACCCAGTACTTC,CASSFALSWTQYF
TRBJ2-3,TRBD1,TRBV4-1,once,TGCGCCAGCAGCCCTGACGGGACAGGGGCAGCGGATACGCAGTATTTT,CASSPDGTGAADTQYF
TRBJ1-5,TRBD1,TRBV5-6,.,TGTGCCAGCAGCTTAGGACAGGTTAATCAGCCCCAGCATTTT,CASSLGQVNQPQHF
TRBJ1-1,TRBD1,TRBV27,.,TGTGCCAGCAGCAAAGGACAGGGGAACACTGAAGCTTTCTTT,CASSKGQGNTEAFF
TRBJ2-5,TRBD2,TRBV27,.,TGTGCCAGCAGGGGAGGTAGCGGGAGAGTAGAGACCCAGTACTTC,CASRGGSGRVETQYF
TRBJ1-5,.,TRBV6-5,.,TGTGCCAGCAGACCAACCTACCTAAATCAGCCCCAGCATTTT,CASRPTYLNQPQHF
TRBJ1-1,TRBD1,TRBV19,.,TGTGCCAGTAGTACCGCCGGGACAGGGGTTAGGACTGAAGCTTTCTTT,CASSTAGTGVRTEAFF
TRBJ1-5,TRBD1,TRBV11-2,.,TGTGCCAGCAGCATTAGCGGGACAGGGGCTCAGCCCCAGCATTTT,CASSISGTGAQPQHF
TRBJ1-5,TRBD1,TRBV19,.,TGTGCCAGTAGTAGCAGACAGGGGAACAGCAATCAGCCCCAGCATTTT,CASSSRQGNSNQPQHF
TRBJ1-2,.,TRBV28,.,TGTGCCAGCAGGGGAGGGGGAGGGGACTATGGCTACACCTTC,CASRGGGGDYGYTF
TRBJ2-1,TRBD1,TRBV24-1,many,TGTGCCACCAGTGACTATTCACAGGGGACAAACCAGCAGTTCTTC,CATSDYSQGTNQQFF
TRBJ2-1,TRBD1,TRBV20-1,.,TGCAGTGCTAGTGGGATGGGGACAGGTACTTACAATGAGCAGTTCTTC,CSASGMGTGTYNEQFF
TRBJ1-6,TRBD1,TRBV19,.,TGTGCCAGTAGTGTAACGACAGGGGGCAATTCACCCCTCCACTTT,CASSVTTGGNSPLHF
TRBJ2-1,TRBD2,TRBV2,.,TGTGCCAGCAGTAATAGCGGGGGGGCTTTCAATGAGCAGTTCTTC,CASSNSGGAFNEQFF
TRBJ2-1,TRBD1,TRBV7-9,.,TGTGCCAGCAGTTCAAAAACAGGGGTGTTAGGTGAGCAGTTCTTC,CASSSKTGVLGEQFF
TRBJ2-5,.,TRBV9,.,TGTGCCAGCAGCGTCCGGGACGGGAGACAAGAGACCCAGTACTTC,CASSVRDGRQETQYF
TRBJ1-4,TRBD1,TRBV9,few,TGTGCCAGCAGCGGAGGAAGCACAGGGGCTAATGAAAAACTGTTTTTT,CASSGGSTGANEKLFF
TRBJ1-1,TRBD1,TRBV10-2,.,TGCGCCAGCAGTGTGACGGACAGGGGGCAGAGCACTGAAGCTTTCTTT,CASSVTDRGQSTEAFF
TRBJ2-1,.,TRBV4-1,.,TGCGCCAGCAGCCAAGATGAGGGTAGCTCCTACAATGAGCAGTTCTTC,CASSQDEGSSYNEQFF
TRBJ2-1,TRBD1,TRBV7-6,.,TGTGCCAGCAGCCTAGGACAGGGGGCCTACAATGAGCAGTTCTTC,CASSLGQGAYNEQFF
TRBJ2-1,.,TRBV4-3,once,TGCGCCAGCAGCGTCCGGGACTCCGGCGAAAACAATGAGCAGTTCTTC,CASSVRDSGENNEQFF